This passage covers 31 T cell receptor beta chains from one sample sequenced in a study of cytomegalovirus exposure and HLA in healthy donors. PCR involved 60 Vbeta and 13 Jbeta primers. Produced via immunoSEQ multiplex PCR; TCRdb's table is partial and in-frame only. The table has 77,000 or so clones, roughly 75% seen once. Sequences were obtained from PBMCs. The receptor source for this set is a woman aged 40 to 50 in good health and CMV-seronegative.

This sequence joins TRBV19 and TRBJ2-1; no clear D. Between the trimmed V and J ends, which lost 2 bases and 4 bases, there was a span of 12 bases. The length of the CDR3 is 15 residues. Germline CDR1 reads LNHDA; CDR2 reads SQIVND (reference sequence). The CDR3 loop is CASSITETHYNEQFF. The CDR3 coding sequence is TGTGCCAGTAGTATAACTGAGACACATTACAATGAGCAGTTCTTC.

This clone has only one observation. The chain recombines TRBV11-2 with TRBJ2-7; 9 nucleotides match TRBD1. V lost 1 base to trimming and J lost 6 bases; unmatched junction nucleotides: 4. Germline-derived CDR1 and CDR2 are SGHAT and FQNNGV. The CDR3 loop spans 14 amino acids. CDR3 protein: CASSLGTGAGEQYF. CDR3 DNA sequence: TGTGCCAGCAGCTTAGGGACAGGGGCTGGCGAGCAGTACTTC.

The chain joins TRBV16 to TRBJ1-1; D might be TRBD1 (6 bases). CDR1 and CDR2 from the germline V gene are KGHSY and FQNENV. This CDR3 is 14 amino acids long. V shed 4 bases and J shed 5 bases, with 14 bases lying between them. The CDR3 loop is CASSRTGGSTEAFF. CDR3 bases: TGTGCCAGCAGCCGAACGGGGGGCTCGACTGAAGCTTTCTTT.

The chain uses TRBV18 and TRBJ1-1; tentatively, D is TRBD1 (6 bases). The CDR3 runs to 14 residues. Germline V gene lookup returns CDR1 KGHSH and CDR2 LQKENI. V gave up 3 bases and J gave up 1 base, with 9 bases separating them. This chain's CDR3 is CASSPRTENTEAFF. The CDR3 bases are TGTGCCAGCTCACCTCGGACAGAGAACACTGAAGCTTTCTTT. Complete variable domain (other parts from reference TRBV18 and TRBJ1-1): NAGVMQNPRHLVRRRGQEARLRCSPMKGHSHVYWYRQLPEEGLKFMVYLQKENIIDESGMPKERFSAEFPKEGPSILRIQQVVRGDSAAYFCASSPRTENTEAFFGQGTRLTVV.

This chain uses TRBV20-1 with TRBJ2-7; the D is unclear. V was cut by 2 bases and J by 7 bases, with 9 bases left in between. Germline lookup yields CDR1 DFQATT and CDR2 SNEGSKA (reference sequence). This CDR3 has 11 residues. CDR3 nucleotides: TGCAGTGCTAGACCTTTGGAGGAGCAGTACTTC. This codes for CSARPLEEQYF.

The chain recombines TRBV7-8 with TRBJ2-7, with 12 bases identical to TRBD2. The CDR3 runs 18 residues. The germline V gene encodes CDR1 SGHVS and CDR2 FQNEAQ. V lost 1 base and J lost 2; bases outside the gene matches: 9. The CDR3 loop reads CASSLGGLAGGDTYEQYF. CDR3 bases: TGTGCCAGCAGCTTAGGGGGACTAGCGGGTGGCGATACCTACGAGCAGTACTTC.

This clone was seen only once. Within the sample, other DNA sequences also encode this same CDR3. The V call is TRBV5-4, the J call TRBJ2-7; 9 bases fit TRBD1. After removal of 0 bases from V and 2 bases from J, the junction contained 0 bases not matched to a gene. There are 14 residues in the CDR3. Germline lookup yields CDR1 SGHNT and CDR2 YYREEE (reference sequence). CDR3 DNA: TGTGCCAGCAGCTTGGGACAGGGGGCCTACGAGCAGTACTTC. Translating gives CASSLGQGAYEQYF.

This clone was found once. The chain is built from TRBV18 and TRBJ2-7; D may be TRBD1 (5 bases). V gave up 2 bases and J gave up 4 bases, with 12 bases separating them. The CDR3 spans 14 residues. Germline CDR1 is KGHSH and CDR2 is LQKENI. The CDR3 loop reads CASSPGAGQYEQYF. Here the CDR3 DNA reads TGTGCCAGCTCACCAGGGGCAGGGCAGTACGAGCAGTACTTC.

The rearrangement uses TRBV11-2 and TRBJ1-4; D is undetermined. Germline CDR1 and CDR2: SGHAT and FQNNGV. Deletions cut 0 bases from V and 10 bases from J, with 9 bases between. CDR3 length: 13 residues. CDR3 sequence (DNA): TGTGCCAGCAGCTTAGATTTGGGCCGAAAACTGTTTTTT. Protein product: CASSLDLGRKLFF.

The chain uses TRBV7-3 and TRBJ1-1; a possible D gene is TRBD1 (6 bases). The CDR3 length is 17 residues. Trimming removed 2 bases at V and 0 bases at J, with 16 bases between. The germline V gene encodes CDR1 SGHTA and CDR2 FQGTGA. CDR3 residues: CASSLDPGRDMNTEAFF. The DNA of the CDR3 is TGTGCCAGCAGCTTAGATCCGGGAAGGGACATGAACACTGAAGCTTTCTTT.

V is TRBV7-2 and J is TRBJ2-6; D may be TRBD1 (5 bases). The V gene's germline CDR1 is SGHTA and CDR2 FQGNSA. This CDR3 contains 16 residues. Between the trimmed V and J ends, which lost 2 bases and 0 bases, there was a span of 8 bases. For the CDR3, the DNA is TGTGCCAGCAGCTTACAGGGCTACTCTGGGGCCAACGTCCTGACTTTC. It codes for CASSLQGYSGANVLTF.

J is TRBJ2-7 and V is TRBV7-9; D may be TRBD2 (6 bases). Germline loops: CDR1 SEHNR, CDR2 FQNEAQ (reference sequence). CDR3 length: 14 amino acids. Trimming took off 5 bases at V and 7 bases at J, with 18 bases between the two ends. The CDR3 protein is CASSPPGLPWEQYF. The CDR3 DNA reads TGTGCCAGCAGCCCACCGGGACTCCCATGGGAGCAGTACTTC.

Concerning this clone itself: One junction end does not reproduce the germline sequence, and a read error may be involved. This rearrangement joins TRBV11-1 to TRBJ2-1, with a possible D match to TRBD1 (6 bases). Germline CDR1 reads SGHAT; CDR2 reads FQDESV (reference sequence). The CDR3 sequence is 17 residues long. This CDR3 is CASTLKPGQGVYNEQFF. CDR3 nucleotide sequence: TGTGCCAGCACCTTAAAGCCGGGACAAGGGGTATACAATGAGCAGTTCTTC.

This chain uses TRBV9 with TRBJ2-7, with 10 bases identical to TRBD1. The V segment lost 3 bases and the J segment 7 bases; nucleotides outside the gene matches: 10. Germline V gene sequence: CDR1 SGDLS, CDR2 YYNGEE. The CDR3 totals 15 residues. The CDR3 loop is CASSEGRDRGFEQYF. As DNA, the CDR3 is TGTGCCAGCAGCGAGGGCCGGGACAGGGGTTTTGAGCAGTACTTC.

V gene TRBV2 combines with J gene TRBJ1-5; 12 bases align to TRBD1. Unmatched junction bases numbered 8, after V lost 4 bases and J lost 7 bases. Per germline, CDR1 SNHLY and CDR2 FYNNEI. The length of the CDR3 is 16 residues. CDR3: CASSATGTGGGQPQHF. The CDR3 DNA follows: TGTGCCAGCAGTGCTACCGGGACAGGGGGCGGACAGCCCCAGCATTTT.

The chain is built from TRBV7-2 and TRBJ1-2; D remains unclear. The CDR3 loop spans 14 amino acids. Germline V gene sequence: CDR1 SGHTA, CDR2 FQGNSA. The ends were cut back, 1 base at V and 4 bases at J, with 10 bases in the middle. Here the CDR3 DNA reads TGTGCCAGCAGCTTAGAGGTAACAGTCTATGGCTACACCTTC. This gives the protein CASSLEVTVYGYTF. Supplemented by reference TRBV7-2 and TRBJ1-2, the full variable domain reads GAGVSQSPSNKVTEKGKDVELRCDPISGHTALYWYRQSLGQGLEFLIYFQGNSAPDKSGLPSDRFSAERTGGSVSTLTIQRTQQEDSAVYLCASSLEVTVYGYTFGSGTRLTVV.

The genes are TRBV5-1 and TRBJ2-6; TRBD2 is a possible D gene (6 bases). Trimming left V 2 bases short and J 1 base short, with 22 bases between. The germline CDR1 and CDR2 sequences are SGHRS and YFSETQ. The CDR3 consists of 20 residues. The CDR3 bases are TGCGCCAGCAGCTTCACCGGAGGGGCGGCTCTTGAATCTGGGGCCAACGTCCTGACTTTC. This translates into CASSFTGGAALESGANVLTF.

V gene TRBV15 combines with J gene TRBJ1-4; D is ambiguous. V dropped 0 bases and J dropped 8 bases, with 10 bases sitting between them. Germline-derived CDR1 and CDR2 are LNHNV and YYDKDF (reference sequence). The CDR3 has 14 amino acids. CDR3 loop: CATSRDLTEEKLFF. The CDR3 coding sequence is TGTGCCACCAGCAGAGATTTAACGGAGGAAAAACTGTTTTTT.

This clone was seen more than once but under ten times. This rearrangement joins TRBV9 to TRBJ2-5; 9 positions agree with TRBD1. V dropped 4 bases and J dropped 3; count of bases not matched to a gene: 4. This CDR3 is built from 14 residues. Germline V lookup: CDR1 SGDLS, CDR2 YYNGEE. Here the CDR3 reads CASSTGTGKETQYF. As DNA, the CDR3 is TGTGCCAGCAGCACCGGGACAGGGAAAGAGACCCAGTACTTC.

The chain links TRBV27 to TRBJ2-3; D is undetermined. There are 15 residues in the CDR3. Trimming shortened V by 5 bases and J by 1 base, and 13 bases separated the two germline ends. The germline V gene has CDR1 MNHEY and CDR2 SMNVEV (reference sequence). The DNA of the CDR3 is TGTGCCAGCAGTATGGCCGGGTGGGGCACAGATACGCAGTATTTT. Amino acid sequence: CASSMAGWGTDTQYF.

This chain uses TRBV15 with TRBJ2-7, with D possibly TRBD1 on 6 matching bases. The CDR3 covers 14 residues. Trimming left V 0 bases short and J 2 bases short, with 8 bases between. Germline V gene data show CDR1 as LNHNV and CDR2 as YYDKDF (reference sequence). The CDR3 coding sequence is TGTGCCACCAGCAGAGAACAGGGTGCCTACGAGCAGTACTTC. Protein product: CATSREQGAYEQYF.

The chain recombines TRBV5-4 with TRBJ1-3; D is unclear. This CDR3 comprises 14 residues. Per the germline V gene, CDR1 is SGHNT and CDR2 is YYREEE (reference sequence). V was clipped by 1 base and J by 0 bases, with 5 bases between them. The CDR3 DNA follows: TGTGCCAGCAGCTTGTCGGGCTCTGGAAACACCATATATTTT. This translates into CASSLSGSGNTIYF.

This chain uses TRBV9 with TRBJ1-1, with D tentatively TRBD1 (5 bases). The CDR3 has 13 amino acids. V lost 7 bases, J lost 0 bases, and 10 bases lay in between. The germline V gene encodes CDR1 SGDLS and CDR2 YYNGEE. CDR3 protein: CASGVDMNTEAFF. The CDR3 nucleotides are TGTGCCAGCGGAGTGGACATGAACACTGAAGCTTTCTTT.

The chain carries TRBV5-4 and TRBJ2-7; 13 bases are a match to TRBD2. Germline V gene data show CDR1 as SGHNT and CDR2 as YYREEE (reference sequence). The CDR3 is 17 amino acids. V was clipped by 0 bases and J by 0 bases; unmatched bases: 3. For the CDR3, the DNA is TGTGCCAGCAGCTTGGCGGGACTAGCGGGACTCTCCTACGAGCAGTACTTC. Translating it yields CASSLAGLAGLSYEQYF.

This rearrangement joins TRBV5-1 to TRBJ2-7; the match to TRBD2 covers 9 bases. The V gene end was trimmed by 6 bases and the J gene end by 7 bases; junction bases not matched to a gene: 11. The CDR3 length is 14 residues. CDR1 and CDR2 (germline): SGHRS, YFSETQ. The CDR3 nucleotides read TGCGCCAGCAAACCTAGCGGGACTACGGGGGAGCAGTACTTC. It encodes CASKPSGTTGEQYF.

The chain uses TRBV18 and TRBJ1-5, with a tentative D call TRBD1 (5 bases). Germline V lookup: CDR1 KGHSH, CDR2 LQKENI. CDR3 size: 15 residues. The V gene lost 1 base and the J gene lost 4 bases, with 11 bases spanning the gap. The CDR3 bases are TGTGCCAGCTCACCACAGGGGTCGCAAAATCAGCCCCAGCATTTT. Translation: CASSPQGSQNQPQHF.

This rearrangement joins TRBV6-5 to TRBJ1-5; maybe TRBD1 (6 bases). The germline V and J ends were trimmed by 8 bases and 3 bases, with 11 bases remaining between them. In germline, CDR1 is MNHEY, CDR2 SVGAGI. The length of the CDR3 is 13 residues. The CDR3 is CASARTVNQPQHF. CDR3 nucleotide sequence: TGTGCCAGCGCACGGACAGTCAATCAGCCCCAGCATTTT.

This rearrangement joins TRBV7-9 to TRBJ1-2; D call uncertain. The germline V gene encodes CDR1 SEHNR and CDR2 FQNEAQ (reference sequence). Trimming removed 5 bases from V and 4 bases from J, with 11 bases in between. CDR3 length: 13 residues. The CDR3 DNA sequence: TGTGCCAGCAGCCAGTTAAGTTCCTATGGCTACACCTTC. Translation gives CASSQLSSYGYTF. Together with reference TRBV7-9 and TRBJ1-2, the CDR3 gives the full variable domain: DTGVSQNPRHKITKRGQNVTFRCDPISEHNRLYWYRQTLGQGPEFLTYFQNEAQLEKSRLLSDRFSAERPKGSFSTLEIQRTEQGDSAMYLCASSQLSSYGYTFGSGTRLTVV.

For the CDR3, the DNA is TGTGCCAGCAGCCACGTTAGCGGGACCTTATCCTACGAGCAGTACTTC. It translates to CASSHVSGTLSYEQYF. This rearrangement joins TRBV11-2 to TRBJ2-7; TRBD2 matches 8 bases. The germline V gene encodes CDR1 SGHAT and CDR2 FQNNGV. The V and J ends lost 5 bases and 1 base, in that order; junction bases with no gene match: 10. This CDR3 is built from 16 residues.

The CDR3 protein is CSVERPPRDTQYF. In DNA form, the CDR3 reads TGCAGCGTCGAGCGGCCCCCCCGAGATACGCAGTATTTT. The V call is TRBV29-1, the J call TRBJ2-3; the D gene is possibly TRBD2 (5 bases). V lost 6 bases and J lost 5, with 15 bases in between. Per germline, CDR1 SQVTM and CDR2 ANQGSEA. CDR3 size: 13 residues.

The chain couples TRBV6-6 to TRBJ2-6, with a possible D match to TRBD1 (5 bases). The CDR3 is made up of 16 amino acids. The germline V gene has CDR1 MNHNY and CDR2 SVGAGI (reference sequence). V lost 2 bases, J lost 2 bases, and 10 bases lay in between. The CDR3 DNA reads TGTGCCAGCAGTTACCAGCTCAGGGCTGGGGCCAACGTCCTGACTTTC. Its protein product is CASSYQLRAGANVLTF.